Below, one TCR beta chain is given with its context. Its recognized antigen is unknown. The input lacks base qualities; no much larger clone sits a single base away. For sequencing of the TCRbeta CDR3 region, genomic DNA was extracted from the sorted cells. TCRbeta CDR3 regions were sequenced using the immunoSEQ Assay. This is the immuneACCESS table as TCRdb keeps it, with only in-frame sequences that have V and J called. A part of the clones is gone; compared with another copy, unresolved V genes explain less than half, and the rest is unexplained. Across this sample there are approximately 76,000 clones, with around 85% seen only once. The ten largest clonotypes hold over 4.5% of the sample. This record belongs to a study of OX40 agonist ivuxolimab in advanced cancers. The study in broad terms: Ivuxolimab, which targeted the costimulatory receptor OX40 (CD134), was an agonistic, fully human IgG2 monoclonal antibody. Of the roughly 51 patients in dose escalation, some 20 had hepatocellular carcinoma, some 15 had melanoma, 9 had renal cell carcinoma and 9 had head and neck cancer. A male proportion of roughly 80% and a mean age of approximately 58 years, ranging from 23 to 79, were recorded for the dose-escalation cohort. The point of sequencing TCRbeta in the periphery was to test whether ivuxolimab changed TCR sequence diversity and drove clonal T-cell expansion. The paper covers the monotherapy dose-escalation part of the phase I ivuxolimab trial, which included N of about 50 patients. Patients were allowed to have had prior anti-PD-1, anti-PD-L1 or anti-CTLA-4 therapy, and 30% to 40% of the dose-escalation patients had been treated with checkpoint inhibitors. Intravenous ivuxolimab was administered to patients every 2 weeks at six dose levels: 0.01, 0.1, 0.3, 1.5, 3 and 10 mg/kg. Partial responses were achieved by three dose-escalation patients, of whom one had hepatocellular carcinoma and two had cutaneous melanoma. Broad study findings and their caveats: Clonal expansion of both CD4+ and CD8+ blood T cells was observed from baseline to week 6 at doses 0.1 to 3.0 mg/kg. Low levels of normalized T-cell clonal expansion were also shown by some nonresponding patients. After ivuxolimab, CD8+ T cells had more expanded clones than CD4+ T cells on average. The antigen specificity of the clonally expanded peripheral T cells was not determined. In partial responders in the 0.1-3.0 mg/kg groups, normalized peripheral clonal expansion was found to be among the lowest, especially among CD8+ T cells.

Patients with autoimmune disease history or receiving systemic immunosuppression were excluded from the trial. Peripheral blood for TCR sequencing was collected from all dose cohorts at baseline, on cycle 4 day 1, and on cycle 7 day 1. The samples were drawn from a first-in-human, open-label, multicenter phase I dose-escalation trial of ivuxolimab. The trial enrolled adults with locally advanced or metastatic head and neck squamous cell, hepatocellular, melanoma or renal cell carcinoma. Before TCR sequencing, CD4+ T cells and CD8+ T cells were sorted from peripheral blood as separate populations. Counted from cysteine to phenylalanine, this CDR3 has 15 amino acids. Of all the DNA, just the CDR3 is kept, 45 bases in frame from base 1. The germline ends are 10 bases apart after V is trimmed by 0 bases and J by 0 bases. From a lookup of the germline V gene (reference sequence), CDR1 and CDR2 are GTSNPN and SVGIG.

This specimen consisted of CD4+ or CD8+ T cells sorted from blood, obtained in a trial of the OX40 agonist ivuxolimab. The rearrangement combines TRBV30 with TRBJ2-3, and the D gene may be TRBD2, 7 bases matching. This TCR was recovered from an adult with an advanced solid tumor such as melanoma, head and neck, liver or kidney cancer. The CDR3 reads CAWSVGGPSTDTQYF. The bases are TGTGCCTGGAGTGTGGGGGGGCCCAGCACAGATACGCAGTATTTT.